What follows are 21 T cell receptor beta chains derived from one specimen sequenced in a study of beta chain features in type 1 diabetes (dated by TCRdb to about 2018). Libraries came from the immunoSEQ multiplex PCR assay. The entire isolated RNA was reverse transcribed using the High Capacity cDNA Reverse Transcription Kit, and thus expressed TCRB transcripts were sequenced. TCRdb took over this immuneACCESS table, retaining in-frame rearrangements with V and J assigned. Such tables are incomplete; in checked studies, under half of the missing clones stem from an unresolved V gene, and the remainder is unexplained. For this sample there are about 930,000 clones; 15% to 20% appear just once. 0.02% to 0.025% of the sample comes from the top ten. Material: naive CD4+ T cells from blood. The intended sense of this specimen's cell subset or site label: true naive CD4+ T cells. The receptors originated from a young woman in good health.

This clone appeared a few times. CDR3 in amino acids: CASSESLGEGAGTDTQYF. CDR3 bases: TGTGCCAGCAGTGAATCCCTCGGAGAGGGGGCTGGCACAGATACGCAGTATTTT. The rearrangement links TRBV25-1 to TRBJ2-3, with 7 bases aligning to TRBD1. This CDR3 is built from 18 residues. V trimming: 1 base; J trimming: 1 base; junction bases outside the gene matches: 11. Germline CDR1 is MGHDK and CDR2 is SYGVNS.

The sample holds a few counts of this clone. The chain recombines TRBV13 with TRBJ2-2; maybe TRBD1 (6 bases). CDR1 PRHDT and CDR2 FYEKMQ come from the germline V gene (reference sequence). This CDR3 has 17 residues. The V end was cut by 11 bases, the J end by 1 base, with 23 bases between. The CDR3 is CAVHSRGRTENTGELFF. CDR3 coding DNA: TGTGCCGTCCACTCGAGGGGCCGGACAGAGAACACCGGGGAGCTGTTTTTT.

The chain joins TRBV6-5 to TRBJ1-1; TRBD1 agrees at 12 bases. Germline-derived CDR1 and CDR2 are MNHEY and SVGAGI. The CDR3 runs 15 residues. The J segment lost 4 bases and the V segment lost 6 bases, leaving 6 bases of the junction unmatched. CDR3 bases: TGTGCCAGCAGGACCGGGACAGGGGGCTTCACTGAAGCTTTCTTT. Its protein product is CASRTGTGGFTEAFF.

This clone has just a few counts. V is TRBV19 and J is TRBJ2-7, with a weak D call TRBD2 (6 bases). The CDR3 covers 16 residues. Germline-derived CDR1 and CDR2 are LNHDA and SQIVND (reference sequence). Trimming shortened V by 6 bases and J by 5 bases, and 23 bases separated the two germline ends. The CDR3 DNA is TGTGCCAGTAGAGCTGGGGACCGTTCCTGGGGGGACGAGCAGTACTTC. This codes for CASRAGDRSWGDEQYF.

The chain is built from TRBV18 and TRBJ1-2, with D maybe TRBD1 (5 bases). This CDR3 comprises 15 residues. The germline gives CDR1 KGHSH, CDR2 LQKENI. The ends were cut back, 0 bases at V and 2 bases at J, with 10 bases in the middle. The CDR3 DNA is TGTGCCAGCTCACCACCAAGGGGATGGAACTATGGCTACACCTTC. Amino acids: CASSPPRGWNYGYTF.

The J gene is TRBJ1-5, the V gene TRBV20-1; D remains unclear. This CDR3 comprises 11 residues. Trimming removed 3 bases from V and 12 bases from J, with 12 bases in between. Germline lookup yields CDR1 DFQATT and CDR2 SNEGSKA (reference sequence). The CDR3 coding sequence is TGCAGTGCTAGCTCTCCGGTGTTCCAGCATTTT. The encoded protein is CSASSPVFQHF.

This rearrangement joins TRBV5-4 to TRBJ2-7; D is perhaps TRBD1 (6 bases). Trimming pared 0 bases from V and 1 base from J, leaving 11 bases between. Germline CDR1 reads SGHNT; CDR2 reads YYREEE (reference sequence). The CDR3 loop spans 15 amino acids. CDR3 protein: CASSLGLTGSYEQYF. In nucleotides, the CDR3 is TGTGCCAGCAGCTTGGGCCTTACAGGGTCCTACGAGCAGTACTTC.

This clone was seen more than once but under ten times. The V gene is TRBV7-8, the J gene TRBJ2-1; 14 nucleotides line up with TRBD2. The V segment lost 4 bases and the J segment 13 bases; nucleotides outside the gene matches: 9. Germline assignment: CDR1 SGHVS and CDR2 FQNEAQ. There are 15 residues in the CDR3. The CDR3 loop is CASSSGLAGERGQFF. The CDR3 bases are TGTGCCAGCAGCTCGGGACTAGCGGGAGAACGTGGACAGTTCTTC.

This clone turned up a few times. The rearrangement links TRBV19 to TRBJ2-3; possibly TRBD2 for D (5 bases). V was clipped by 4 bases and J by 0 bases, with 11 bases between them. CDR3 size: 15 residues. Germline V CDR1 and CDR2: LNHDA, SQIVND (reference sequence). DNA of the CDR3: TGTGCCAGTAGTAAAGCGGTACTAAGCACAGATACGCAGTATTTT. Residues: CASSKAVLSTDTQYF.

The V gene is TRBV11-1, the J gene TRBJ2-3, with D possibly being TRBD1 or TRBD2 (6 bases each). The CDR3 sequence is 18 residues long. Deletions cut 3 bases from V and 2 bases from J, with 21 bases between. Germline loops: CDR1 SGHAT, CDR2 FQDESV (reference sequence). The CDR3 here is CASSLASGGGPNTDTQYF. CDR3 nucleotides: TGTGCCAGCAGCTTGGCTTCCGGGGGCGGACCCAACACAGATACGCAGTATTTT.

The sample holds a few counts of this clone. The genes are TRBV28 and TRBJ1-1; 8 bases match TRBD1. The CDR3 sequence is 17 residues long. After removal of 4 bases from V and 1 base from J, the junction contained 11 bases not matched to a gene. Germline V gene sequence: CDR1 MDHEN, CDR2 SYDVKM. The CDR3 protein is CASSSADRVRKNTEAFF. DNA of the CDR3: TGTGCCAGCAGTTCAGCGGACAGGGTGCGTAAGAACACTGAAGCTTTCTTT.

This clone has more than one count but fewer than ten. The chain has TRBV19 and TRBJ2-1, with D possibly being TRBD2 (7 bases). The germline gives CDR1 LNHDA, CDR2 SQIVND (reference sequence). This CDR3 is 16 amino acids long. Trimming took off 1 base at V and 8 bases at J, with 18 bases between the two ends. The CDR3 region has the DNA TGTGCCAGTAGTATAGGGGGGGCAGCGGGAAAGCATGAGCAGTTCTTC. Its translation is CASSIGGAAGKHEQFF.

In this sample, this clone turned up a few times. The chain couples TRBV19 to TRBJ1-2, with D possibly matching TRBD1 (5 bases). This CDR3 region has 11 residues. The germline V gene encodes CDR1 LNHDA and CDR2 SQIVND (reference sequence). Trimming cost V 5 bases and J 8 bases, with 9 bases left between them. This chain's CDR3 is CASSARGGYTF. The CDR3 DNA is TGTGCCAGTAGTGCCCGGGGGGGCTACACCTTC.

The chain joins TRBV13 to TRBJ1-1; 7 bases match TRBD1. Germline CDR1 and CDR2: PRHDT and FYEKMQ (reference sequence). This CDR3 is 15 amino acids long. The trim removed 3 bases at V and 4 bases at J, leaving 8 bases unmatched. CDR3 sequence (DNA): TGTGCCAGCAGCTTTTCCGGATCAGGGGGCACTGAAGCTTTCTTT. Translating it yields CASSFSGSGGTEAFF.

This rearrangement joins TRBV9 to TRBJ2-1; a possible D gene is TRBD1 (8 bases). The CDR3 extends over 16 amino acids. Germline lookup yields CDR1 SGDLS and CDR2 YYNGEE. The V end lost 3 bases, the J end lost 8 bases, and 21 bases lay between the germline ends. Written as DNA, the CDR3 is TGTGCCAGCAGCGGCGCCGGCAACAGGGGGAGGGATGAGCAGTTCTTC. It translates to CASSGAGNRGRDEQFF.

This clone has more than one count but fewer than ten. The chain carries TRBV19 and TRBJ1-5; the D is unclear. V was shortened by 5 bases and J by 0 bases, with 14 bases between the two germline ends. This CDR3 region has 16 residues. From germline, CDR1 is LNHDA and CDR2 SQIVND (reference sequence). The CDR3 DNA follows: TGTGCCAGTAGTCGAAGGCCCATTAATAGCAATCAGCCCCAGCATTTT. Translation gives CASSRRPINSNQPQHF.

This rearrangement joins TRBV6-6 to TRBJ2-2; possibly TRBD1 or TRBD2 for D (6 bases each). CDR3 size: 14 residues. From germline, CDR1 is MNHNY and CDR2 SVGAGI (reference sequence). Deletions cut 7 bases from V and 5 bases from J, with 14 bases between. DNA for the CDR3: TGTGCCAGCACTCCGACGGGGGCGACCGGGGAGCTGTTTTTT. Translating it yields CASTPTGATGELFF.

There are a few counts of this clone. The chain couples TRBV7-8 to TRBJ2-4; no firm D call. The CDR3 totals 15 residues. V dropped 5 bases and J dropped 2 bases, with 13 bases sitting between them. The V gene's germline CDR1 is SGHVS and CDR2 FQNEAQ. The CDR3 DNA reads TGTGCCAGCAGCGAACTGTCCCGGACCAAAAACATTCAGTACTTC. Residues: CASSELSRTKNIQYF.

A few counts support this clone. The chain is built from TRBV28 and TRBJ1-2, with 7 bases aligning to TRBD1. V shed 6 bases, J shed 5 bases, and the junction held 6 bases outside the gene matches. The germline V gene encodes CDR1 MDHEN and CDR2 SYDVKM. This CDR3 has 13 residues. The CDR3 DNA reads as TGTGCCAGCAGGCTAAGACAGGGTTATGGCTACACCTTC. This encodes CASRLRQGYGYTF.

This clone was seen a few times. The chain is built from TRBV10-3 and TRBJ2-5, with TRBD1 matching 7 bases. Germline V gives CDR1 ENHRY, CDR2 SYGVKD. The CDR3 has 16 amino acids. Trimming removed 2 bases from V and 4 bases from J; junction bases left unmatched: 10. The CDR3 DNA follows: TGTGCCATCAGTGAGGGGATGACAGGGTTAAGAGAGACCCAGTACTTC. Protein: CAISEGMTGLRETQYF.

This clone has just a few counts. The V gene is TRBV2, the J gene TRBJ2-7; weak D call: TRBD2 (6 bases). The V gene lost 5 bases and the J gene lost 6 bases, with 14 bases spanning the gap. The CDR3 totals 13 residues. CDR1 and CDR2 (germline): SNHLY, FYNNEI. The CDR3 region is CASSPPNGSEQYF. In DNA, the CDR3 is TGTGCCAGCAGTCCCCCCAACGGGAGCGAGCAGTACTTC.